This T cell receptor beta chain was identified during a study of early T cells in non-severe SARS-CoV-2 infection. Study-wide context: With bulk RNA from unsorted whole blood as input, sequencing yielded unpaired chains. Points from the study as a whole: Reliance on VDJdb matching favored anti-spike CD8 responses; private and CD4 specificities were missed.

MiXCR, applied by TCRdb to the 5' RACE reads, yields one record per CDR3 protein. This table has around 80,000 distinct CDR3 sequences, 9.5% to 15% appearing once. This clonotype was observed many times. Antigen: not known. Germline CDR1 and CDR2: SGHAT and FQNNGV. This CDR3 has 16 residues. V was trimmed by 5 bases and J by 0 bases, leaving 16 bases between them. The TCR was taken from an adult who was a healthcare worker with PCR-confirmed SARS-CoV-2 infection or an uninfected control (not recorded which). The rearrangement uses TRBV11-2 and TRBJ2-5; D is possibly TRBD2 (7 bases). Sequencing was carried out using whole blood. The CDR3 coding sequence is TGTGCCAGCAGCGGGGGGGGCAGACTGTACCAAGAGACCCAGTACTTC. Residues: CASSGGGRLYQETQYF.